This T cell receptor beta chain came from a study of blood T cell repertoires in COVID-19. The repertoire was sequenced with immunoSEQ multiplex PCR; TCRdb's copy has only in-frame clones and lacks some. This table holds 150,000 or so clones, approximately 90% found once. Germline CDR1 is KGHDR and CDR2 is SFDVKD. V lost 5 bases and J lost 0, with 12 bases in between. The CDR3 consists of 15 residues. What was sequenced was PBMCs or T cells enriched from blood (not recorded which). The TCR was taken from a man aged 50-59 years who had recovered from COVID-19. The gene calls are TRBV24-1 and TRBJ1-2; the D gene is possibly TRBD1 (6 bases). CDR3 in amino acids: CATSGSRDTNYGYTF. DNA of the CDR3: TGTGCCACCAGTGGCAGCCGGGACACTAACTATGGCTACACCTTC.